This T cell receptor beta chain derives from a study of blood T cell repertoires in COVID-19. Study summary: Acute and convalescent COVID-19 samples came from the United States, Italy and Spain.

Original data processing: It was from reference gene primer amplification that nucleated cell counts were estimated. Profiling relied on immunoSEQ multiplex PCR, and the TCRdb table lists in-frame clones only, not all of them. From that table come the V and J calls and clone size; the DNA was used to work out D and trimming. Here the sample spans about 98,000 clones, 81% being singletons. This clone was recorded once. V lost 0 bases and J 10 bases, leaving 13 bases between the germline ends. The CDR3 runs to 14 residues. The germline V gene has CDR1 LGHDT and CDR2 YNNKEL (reference sequence). The chain has TRBV3-1 (or the pseudogene TRBV3-2) and TRBJ1-3; possibly TRBD1 for D (5 bases). This sequence originates from a woman of 80 years or more with acute or convalescent COVID-19. Sequenced: peripheral blood. CDR3 sequence (DNA): TGTGCCAGCAGCCAAGACGGATGGGGGGGGACCATATATTTT. Protein product: CASSQDGWGGTIYF.